Below are 8 T cell receptor beta chains sequenced from a single sample in a study of CD8+CD57+ T cells in acquired aplastic anemia. Genomic DNA served as template for TCR beta VDJ and CDR3 profiling. TCRdb re-derived calls from the reads in MiXCR, one entry per CDR3 protein. The repertoire holds about 220,000 distinct CDR3 sequences, approximately 35% seen once, with 0.95% to 1.3% in the top ten. Specimen: sorted CD4+, CD8+, or CD8+CD57+ T cells (not recorded which) from PBMCs. The receptors shown here come from a human donor in good health, serving as a control.

This rearrangement joins TRBV2 to TRBJ1-6; TRBD1 might be the D (6 bases). Between the trimmed V and J ends, which lost 5 bases and 7 bases, there was a span of 12 bases. The CDR3 is 14 amino acids. Germline V gene data show CDR1 as SNHLY and CDR2 as FYNNEI. The CDR3: CASSITGNNSPLHF. CDR3 nucleotides: TGTGCCAGCAGTATAACAGGGAACAATTCACCCCTCCACTTT.

A note on this clonotype: A much larger clone lies one base from this, so it may be a read error. The conserved closing phenylalanine or tryptophan is absent in this CDR3, likely reflecting a read error. The chain carries TRBV20-1 and TRBJ1-3; D not resolved. This CDR3 is built from 14 residues. From germline, CDR1 is DFQATT and CDR2 SNEGSKA (reference sequence). Trimming pared 5 bases from V and 4 bases from J, leaving 15 bases between. The CDR3 here is CSASRPGPGNTIYS. The CDR3 nucleotides are TGCAGTGCTTCCCGACCTGGGCCCGGAAACACCATATATTCT.

This clonotype was counted ten times or more. This chain joins TRBV19 and TRBJ2-7, with 11 bases that match TRBD2. From germline, CDR1 is LNHDA and CDR2 SQIVND (reference sequence). With 4 bases clipped from V and 1 base from J, the junction kept 6 bases outside the gene matches. This CDR3 is built from 16 residues. The CDR3 protein is CASSRQGTSGSYEQYF. Here the CDR3 DNA reads TGTGCCAGTAGTAGACAGGGGACTAGCGGATCCTACGAGCAGTACTTC.

There are a few counts of this clonotype. The J gene is TRBJ1-3, the V gene TRBV5-4, with no clear D. CDR1 is SGHNT and CDR2 is YYREEE in the germline V gene (reference sequence). CDR3 length equals 14 residues. The V gene lost 2 bases and the J gene lost 3 bases, with 9 bases spanning the gap. The CDR3 DNA is TGTGCCAGCAGCTTAATGGCAGATGGAAACACCATATATTTT. It codes for CASSLMADGNTIYF.

The chain is built from TRBV9 and TRBJ2-6, with D perhaps TRBD1 (6 bases). Germline CDR1 and CDR2: SGDLS and YYNGEE. The CDR3 runs to 19 residues. Trimming took 0 bases from V and 4 from J, leaving 20 bases between them. CDR3 nucleotide sequence: TGTGCCAGCAGCGTAGCCACAACAGGGTCCTCTCGGGGGGCCAACGTCCTGACTTTC. Protein sequence: CASSVATTGSSRGANVLTF. Variable domain in full (rest from reference TRBV9 and TRBJ2-6): DSGVTQTPKHLITATGQRVTLRCSPRSGDLSVYWYQQSLDQGLQFLIQYYNGEERAKGNILERFSAQQFPDLHSELNLSSLELGDSALYFCASSVATTGSSRGANVLTFGAGSRLTVL.

A few counts support this clonotype. The rearrangement joins TRBV15 to TRBJ2-1; TRBD2 matches at 9 bases. Per germline, CDR1 LNHNV and CDR2 YYDKDF (reference sequence). V lost 5 bases to trimming and J lost 2 bases; unmatched junction nucleotides: 4. The CDR3 is made up of 15 amino acids. As DNA, the CDR3 is TGTGCCACCAGCCTTGCGGGGGGGACCTACAATGAGCAGTTCTTC. Its translation is CATSLAGGTYNEQFF.

Points on this clonotype: Given the absence of the conserved phenylalanine or tryptophan at the CDR3 end, a read error is likely. This chain connects TRBV6-5 to TRBJ1-1; D ambiguous. Between the trimmed V and J ends, which lost 1 base and 4 bases, there was a span of 10 bases. The CDR3 is made up of 14 amino acids. Germline V gives CDR1 MNHEY, CDR2 SVGAGI. The CDR3 region is CASSYLGPSTEAFL. In DNA form, the CDR3 reads TGTGCCAGCAGTTACTTAGGGCCGAGCACTGAAGCTTTCCTT.

V is TRBV11-1 and J is TRBJ1-5; TRBD1 agrees at 8 bases. CDR3 length equals 18 residues. Germline V lookup: CDR1 SGHAT, CDR2 FQDESV (reference sequence). The ends lost 2 bases at V and 6 bases at J; junction bases unmatched: 15. The CDR3 DNA sequence: TGTGCCAGCAGCTTAAAGCCGGTGAGAAGAACAGGGGGTCAGCCCCAGCATTTT. Its protein is CASSLKPVRRTGGQPQHF.